The source of this TCR beta chain is a study of neurological immune-mediated disorders. At the level of the study: Relapsing-remitting disease affected roughly 30, and secondary progressive 3, of roughly 35 multiple sclerosis patients. Broader study findings: HTLV-1-associated myelopathy had the most TCR clonal expansion, whereas multiple sclerosis had the least (lower than in healthy controls).

The cDNA was produced through 5'RACE with 10-nucleotide random UMIs. TCRdb ran MiXCR on the 5' RACE reads and lists one entry per CDR3 protein. The table records some 57,000 distinct CDR3 sequences, roughly 4.8% of them present only once. This clonotype was seen repeatedly, ten times or more. No antigen is known for it. Trimming pared 3 bases from V and 5 bases from J, leaving 11 bases between. Germline CDR1 reads SGHRS; CDR2 reads YFSETQ. This CDR3 has 13 amino acids. The chain recombines TRBV5-1 with TRBJ2-5; weak D call: TRBD2 (6 bases). What was sequenced was PBMCs. This clonotype was obtained from a woman in her 50s with multiple sclerosis. CDR3 in amino acids: CASSYGGTETQYF. The DNA of the CDR3 is TGCGCCAGCAGCTATGGGGGGACGGAGACCCAGTACTTC.